The 2 T cell receptor beta chains below were found in one sample sequenced in a study of cytomegalovirus exposure and HLA in healthy donors. Vbeta (60) and Jbeta (13) primers were used in the PCR. The assay was immunoSEQ multiplex PCR, and TCRdb's table has in-frame clones only and misses some. The data contain tens of thousands of clones, over 55% of them singletons. Sequencing used PBMCs. These receptors came from a woman in her 30s in good health and CMV-seronegative.

The chain has TRBV7-2 and TRBJ2-7; TRBD1 agrees at 10 bases. The CDR3 spans 17 residues. Trimming took 2 bases from V and 5 from J; bases not matched to a gene: 12. The germline CDR1 and CDR2 sequences are SGHTA and FQGNSA. In DNA, the CDR3 is TGTGCCAGCAGCTTAAACGCCGGGACAGGGGATAACCACGAGCAGTACTTC. Its protein is CASSLNAGTGDNHEQYF.

V usage is TRBV6-1 and J usage is TRBJ2-7; unclear D gene. Per the germline V gene, CDR1 is MNHNS and CDR2 is SASEGT. This CDR3 has 13 residues. V dropped 8 bases and J dropped 6 bases, with 17 bases sitting between them. CDR3 region: CASPEVGGGEQYF. The CDR3 DNA follows: TGTGCCAGCCCTGAGGTCGGTGGTGGCGAGCAGTACTTC.